This TCR beta chain comes out of a study of blood T cells in healthy people across ages. Healthy Caucasian individuals from Russia aged about 6 to 95 were enrolled as donors. Extractions gave at least 6 micrograms of total RNA per sample. Note on this clonotype: As yet, its antigen is unknown. The junction and the germline gene differ at one end; a read error may be behind it.

Study-level results: Since the PBMCs were unsorted, naive and antigen-experienced cells could not be conclusively compared.

The second PCR ran roughly 6 to 11 cycles with a sample-barcoded 5' primer and J-beta primers. A template-switch adaptor that had 12 random nucleotides put a tag on each cDNA molecule. TCRdb itself ran the 5' RACE reads through MiXCR, one entry per CDR3 protein. The repertoire holds around 1,900,000 distinct CDR3 sequences, with approximately 40% as singletons. This CDR3 region has 14 residues. Germline loops: CDR1 MNHEY, CDR2 SVGEGT. The source is a human donor in good health. This rearrangement joins TRBV6-2 or TRBV6-3 to TRBJ2-6; no clear D. Material for sequencing was blood. Here the CDR3 reads CTSSYSLGANVLTF. The CDR3 region has the DNA TGTACCAGCAGTTACTCGCTTGGGGCCAACGTCCTGACTTTC.